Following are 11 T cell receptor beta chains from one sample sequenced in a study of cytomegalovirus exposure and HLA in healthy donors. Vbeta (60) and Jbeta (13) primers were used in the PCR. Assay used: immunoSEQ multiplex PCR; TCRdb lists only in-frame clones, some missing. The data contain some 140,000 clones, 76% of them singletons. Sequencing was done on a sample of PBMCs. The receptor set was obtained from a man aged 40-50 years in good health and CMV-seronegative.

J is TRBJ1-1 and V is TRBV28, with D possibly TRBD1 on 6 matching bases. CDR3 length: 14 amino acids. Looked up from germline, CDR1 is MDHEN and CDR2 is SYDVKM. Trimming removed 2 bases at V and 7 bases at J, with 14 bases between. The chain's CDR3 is CASSLSSGRGEAFF. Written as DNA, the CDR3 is TGTGCCAGCAGTTTAAGTTCGGGCAGGGGTGAAGCTTTCTTT.

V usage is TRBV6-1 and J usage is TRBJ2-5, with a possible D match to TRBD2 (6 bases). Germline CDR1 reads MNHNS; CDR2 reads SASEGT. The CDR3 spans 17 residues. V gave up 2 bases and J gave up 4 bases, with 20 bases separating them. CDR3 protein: CASSEFVQAAGRETQYF. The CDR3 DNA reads TGTGCCAGCAGTGAATTTGTTCAGGCAGCCGGGAGAGAGACCCAGTACTTC.

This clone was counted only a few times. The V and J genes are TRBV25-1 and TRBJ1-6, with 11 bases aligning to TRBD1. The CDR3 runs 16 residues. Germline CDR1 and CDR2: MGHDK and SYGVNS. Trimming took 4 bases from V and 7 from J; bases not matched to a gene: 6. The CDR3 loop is CASSVGTGGRNSPLHF. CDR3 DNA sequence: TGTGCCAGCAGTGTTGGGACAGGGGGAAGGAATTCACCCCTCCACTTT.

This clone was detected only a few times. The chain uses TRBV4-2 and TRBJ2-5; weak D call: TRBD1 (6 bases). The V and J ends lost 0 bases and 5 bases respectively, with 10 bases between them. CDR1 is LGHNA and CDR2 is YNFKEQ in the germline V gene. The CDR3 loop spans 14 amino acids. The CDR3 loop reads CASSQDRTVETQYF. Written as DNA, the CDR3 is TGTGCCAGCAGCCAAGATCGGACAGTCGAGACCCAGTACTTC.

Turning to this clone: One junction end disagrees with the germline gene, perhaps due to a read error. CDR3 residues: CASSYQRGSPIIF. CDR3 in DNA: TGTGCCAGCAGTTACCAACGGGGATCGCCCATTATTTTT. The rearrangement joins TRBV6-5 to TRBJ1-5; unclear D gene. The CDR3 runs 13 residues. Germline-derived CDR1 and CDR2 are MNHEY and SVGAGI.

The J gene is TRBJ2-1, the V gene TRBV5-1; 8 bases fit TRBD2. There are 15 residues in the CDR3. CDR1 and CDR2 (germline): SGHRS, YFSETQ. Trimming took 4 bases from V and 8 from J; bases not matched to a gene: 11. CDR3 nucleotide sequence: TGCGCCAGCAGCCCGGGGGGGACCGCTTTGCATGAGCAGTTCTTC. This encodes CASSPGGTALHEQFF.

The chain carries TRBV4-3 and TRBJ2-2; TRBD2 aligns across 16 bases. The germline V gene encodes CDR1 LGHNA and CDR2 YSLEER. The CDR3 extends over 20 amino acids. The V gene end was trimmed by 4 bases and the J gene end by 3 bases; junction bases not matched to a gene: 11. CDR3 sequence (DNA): TGCGCCAGCAGCCCAGACCCGGGACTAGCGGGGGGGAAGGACACCGGGGAGCTGTTTTTT. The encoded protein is CASSPDPGLAGGKDTGELFF.

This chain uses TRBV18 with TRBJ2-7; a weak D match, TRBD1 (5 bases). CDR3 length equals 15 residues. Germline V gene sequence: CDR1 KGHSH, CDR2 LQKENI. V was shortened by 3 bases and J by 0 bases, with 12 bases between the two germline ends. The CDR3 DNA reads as TGTGCCAGCTCACCGATCGGACACGTCTCCTACGAGCAGTACTTC. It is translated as CASSPIGHVSYEQYF.

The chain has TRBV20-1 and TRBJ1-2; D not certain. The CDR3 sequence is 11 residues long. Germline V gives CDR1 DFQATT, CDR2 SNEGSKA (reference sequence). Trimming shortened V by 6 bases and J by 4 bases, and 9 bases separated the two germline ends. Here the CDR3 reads CSALTLYGYTF. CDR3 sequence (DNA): TGCAGTGCCCTGACTCTCTATGGCTACACCTTC.

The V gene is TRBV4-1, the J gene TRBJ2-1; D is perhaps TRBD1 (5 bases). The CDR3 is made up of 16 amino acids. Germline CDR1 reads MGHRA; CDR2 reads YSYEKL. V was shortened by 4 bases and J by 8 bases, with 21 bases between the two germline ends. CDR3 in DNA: TGCGCCAGCAGCCCAGGGAAGGGTCTAGGAGCTTATGAGCAGTTCTTC. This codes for CASSPGKGLGAYEQFF.

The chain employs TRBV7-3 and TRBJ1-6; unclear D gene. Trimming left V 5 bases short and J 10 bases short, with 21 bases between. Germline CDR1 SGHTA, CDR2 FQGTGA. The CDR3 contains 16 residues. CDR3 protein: CASSPTGGRFTSPLHF. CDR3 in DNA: TGTGCCAGCAGCCCCACGGGAGGGCGCTTTACCTCACCCCTCCACTTT.